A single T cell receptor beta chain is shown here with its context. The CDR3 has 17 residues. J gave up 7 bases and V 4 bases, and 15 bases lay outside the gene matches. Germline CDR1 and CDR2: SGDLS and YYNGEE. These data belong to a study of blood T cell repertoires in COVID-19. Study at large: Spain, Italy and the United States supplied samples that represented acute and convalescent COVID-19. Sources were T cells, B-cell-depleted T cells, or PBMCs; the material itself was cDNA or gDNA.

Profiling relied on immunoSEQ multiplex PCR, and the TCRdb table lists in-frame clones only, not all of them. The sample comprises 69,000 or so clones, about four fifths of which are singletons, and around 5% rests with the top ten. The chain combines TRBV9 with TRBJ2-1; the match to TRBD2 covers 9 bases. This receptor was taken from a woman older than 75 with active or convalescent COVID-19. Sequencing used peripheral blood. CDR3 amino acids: CASSPRGGRADINEQFF. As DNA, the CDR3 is TGTGCCAGCAGCCCTCGCGGCGGGAGGGCTGATATAAATGAGCAGTTCTTC. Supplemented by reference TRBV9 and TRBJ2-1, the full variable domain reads DSGVTQTPKHLITATGQRVTLRCSPRSGDLSVYWYQQSLDQGLQFLIQYYNGEERAKGNILERFSAQQFPDLHSELNLSSLELGDSALYFCASSPRGGRADINEQFFGPGTRLTVL.